This T cell receptor beta chain is from a study of shared clonotypes between healthy human individuals. Donors included only healthy HIV-negative adults lacking recent acute infections or vaccinations. Assay: immunoSEQ multiplex PCR; the TCRdb copy retains only in-frame clones and omits some. The table has about 1.1 million clones, 75% to 80% seen once; the top ten hold under 0.8%. Whole-study findings and limits: A handful of donors shared around 5.2% of their naive CD4 clonotypes. Read depth was anticipated to influence clonotype sharing among donors. Non-shared clonotypes had lower generation probabilities than clonotypes shared by all four sorted-subset donors.

Germline loops: CDR1 LNHNV, CDR2 YYDKDF (reference sequence). This CDR3 region has 16 residues. Trimming removed 0 bases at V and 3 bases at J, with 12 bases between. A word on this clone: Antigen specificity is unknown.

This chain joins TRBV15 and TRBJ1-5; D not resolved. Sequenced sample: memory CD4+ T cells from PBMCs. Subset noted: CD45RA-negative fraction. This clonotype originated in a man younger than 35 in good health. Some clones in this sample may be carry-over from other donors' samples. CDR3 sequence: CATSREGSRYNQPQHF. The CDR3 nucleotides are TGTGCCACCAGCAGAGAGGGCAGCCGATACAATCAGCCCCAGCATTTT.